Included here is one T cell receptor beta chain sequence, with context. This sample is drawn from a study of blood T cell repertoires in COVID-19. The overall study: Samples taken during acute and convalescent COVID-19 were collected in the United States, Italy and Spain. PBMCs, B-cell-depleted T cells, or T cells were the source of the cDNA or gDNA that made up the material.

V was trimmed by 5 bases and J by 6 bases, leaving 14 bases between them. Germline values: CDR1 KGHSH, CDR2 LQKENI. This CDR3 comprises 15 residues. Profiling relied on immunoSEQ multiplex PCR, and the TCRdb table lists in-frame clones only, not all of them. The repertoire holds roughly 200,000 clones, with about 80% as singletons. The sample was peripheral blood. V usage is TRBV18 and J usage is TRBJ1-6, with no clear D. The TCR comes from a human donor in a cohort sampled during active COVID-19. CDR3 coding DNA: TGTGCCAGCTCAAGCGGACGGATCGTTAATTCACCCCTCCACTTT. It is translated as CASSSGRIVNSPLHF.